This T cell receptor beta chain was found in a study of human CD8 memory T cell subsets. Study-wide results and caveats: Although both stem-like subsets shared clonotypes with effector memory cells, the stem-like memory and precursor exhausted T cell repertoires overlapped only minimally with each other.

To note about this clonotype: Its antigen remains unknown.

It was negative magnetic separation that enriched the total CD8+ T cells. UMI-labeled 5' RACE yielded the TCR beta libraries. After re-calling the 5' RACE reads, TCRdb lists one entry per CDR3 protein, DNA absent. The table lists several thousand distinct CDR3 sequences, with 15% to 20% in the top ten. The CDR3 loop spans 14 amino acids. CDR1 and CDR2 (germline): MNHEY, SMNVEV (reference sequence). The gene calls are TRBV27 and TRBJ2-7. The clonotype comes from a human donor in good health. The specimen was CD8+ T cells from PBMCs. The CDR3 here is CASSPYGGSYEQYF.